One sample yielded the 30 T cell receptor beta chains listed below, sequenced in a study of T cell responses to AZD1222 COVID-19 vaccine. Assay: immunoSEQ multiplex PCR; the TCRdb copy retains only in-frame clones and omits some. Counted here are over 130,000 clones, 75% to 95% occurring once; the ten biggest clones make up under 4%. The sequencing here drew on peripheral blood, taken 28 days after the second AZD1222 dose. Receptors originate from an adult who received the AZD1222 COVID-19 vaccine.

This sequence joins TRBV28 and TRBJ1-5; no firm D call. The CDR3 runs 15 residues. The V and J ends lost 4 bases and 4 bases respectively, with 14 bases between them. Germline V gives CDR1 MDHEN, CDR2 SYDVKM. The CDR3: CASSSRTRLNQPQHF. CDR3 bases: TGTGCCAGCAGTTCCCGCACCAGGTTAAATCAGCCCCAGCATTTT.

This clone was seen once. The chain combines TRBV6-1 with TRBJ2-7; D remains unclear. The CDR3 is made up of 11 amino acids. Deletions cut 1 base from V and 7 bases from J, with 5 bases between. CDR1 MNHNS and CDR2 SASEGT come from the germline V gene. The DNA for the CDR3 is TGTGCCAGCAGTGAAGTGGCGGAGCAGTACTTC. Its translation is CASSEVAEQYF.

CDR3 bases: TGTGCCAGTAAGGAGACAGTAGGTACTGAAGCTTTCTTT. Translating gives CASKETVGTEAFF. The chain uses TRBV19 and TRBJ1-1, with D perhaps matching TRBD1 (5 bases). The CDR3 extends over 13 amino acids. The germline V and J ends were trimmed by 7 bases and 5 bases, with 14 bases remaining between them. Looked up from germline, CDR1 is LNHDA and CDR2 is SQIVND (reference sequence). The entire variable domain, with the rest obtained from reference TRBV19 and TRBJ1-1, is as follows: DGGITQSPKYLFRKEGQNVTLSCEQNLNHDAMYWYRQDPGQGLRLIYYSQIVNDFQKGDIAEGYSVSREKKESFPLTVTSAQKNPTAFYLCASKETVGTEAFFGQGTRLTVV.

This chain connects TRBV6-2 or TRBV6-3 to TRBJ2-7; D call uncertain. Per the germline V gene, CDR1 is MNHEY and CDR2 is SVGEGT. V was shortened by 2 bases and J by 2 bases, with 7 bases between the two germline ends. This CDR3 spans 13 amino acids. The CDR3 nucleotides are TGTGCCAGCAGTTACGACGGTACCTACGAGCAGTACTTC. Translating it yields CASSYDGTYEQYF.

This clone was observed a single time. V is TRBV9 and J is TRBJ2-3; no definite D call. Germline V CDR1 and CDR2: SGDLS, YYNGEE. Trimming shortened V by 4 bases and J by 5 bases, and 8 bases separated the two germline ends. The CDR3 is 12 amino acids. CDR3 protein: CASSSSGDTQYF. DNA for the CDR3: TGTGCCAGCAGCTCTAGTGGAGATACGCAGTATTTT.

V is TRBV28 and J is TRBJ1-5, with 7 nucleotides matching TRBD1. Germline-derived CDR1 and CDR2 are MDHEN and SYDVKM. The CDR3 has 13 residues. The J segment lost 2 bases and the V segment lost 9 bases, leaving 4 bases of the junction unmatched. CDR3 amino acids: CASSDRGNQPQHF. CDR3 DNA: TGTGCCAGTTCCGACAGGGGCAATCAGCCCCAGCATTTT.

The chain carries TRBV4-1 and TRBJ1-2; no firm D call. Looked up from germline, CDR1 is MGHRA and CDR2 is YSYEKL. The V gene lost 0 bases and the J gene lost 6 bases, with 14 bases spanning the gap. The CDR3 sequence is 15 residues long. The CDR3 reads CASSQDRRGRDGYTF. Written as DNA, the CDR3 is TGCGCCAGCAGCCAAGATCGGCGGGGTCGGGATGGCTACACCTTC.

Concerning this clone itself: The junction shows a germline mismatch at one end, possibly a read error. The J gene is TRBJ2-6, the V gene TRBV27; a possible D gene is TRBD1 (7 bases). Germline V gene lookup returns CDR1 MNHEY and CDR2 SMNVEV (reference sequence). The CDR3 covers 16 residues. The chain's CDR3 is CASSYDRDSGANVLTF. CDR3 bases: TGTGCCAGCAGTTACGACAGGGACTCTGGGGCTAACGTCCTGACTTTC.

J is TRBJ1-3 and V is TRBV11-2; D uncertain. The germline CDR1 and CDR2 sequences are SGHAT and FQNNGV. This CDR3 is 16 amino acids long. With 3 bases removed from V and 2 bases from J, the gap between germline ends came to 14 bases. DNA of the CDR3: TGTGCCAGCAGCTTGATGGGTGTGGGGACTGGAAACACCATATATTTT. Translating it yields CASSLMGVGTGNTIYF.

The CDR3 is CASSLGTDYYGYTF. The CDR3, as DNA: TGTGCCAGCAGCTTAGGGACAGACTACTATGGCTACACCTTC. The V gene is TRBV13, the J gene TRBJ1-2; tentative D call: TRBD1 (5 bases). Germline V gene lookup returns CDR1 PRHDT and CDR2 FYEKMQ (reference sequence). V gave up 0 bases and J gave up 3 bases, with 8 bases separating them. This CDR3 region has 14 residues.

This sequence joins TRBV10-3 and TRBJ1-4; D gene uncertain. The germline V and J ends were trimmed by 4 bases and 2 bases, with 8 bases remaining between them. Germline CDR1 ENHRY, CDR2 SYGVKD. CDR3 length: 14 amino acids. The chain's CDR3 is CAISGTATNEKLFF. The DNA for the CDR3 is TGTGCCATCAGTGGAACGGCTACTAATGAAAAACTGTTTTTT.

This clone appeared a few times. The chain is built from TRBV3-1 (or the pseudogene TRBV3-2) and TRBJ1-6; D is undetermined. Germline V gene sequence: CDR1 LGHDT, CDR2 YNNKEL (reference sequence). CDR3 length: 11 amino acids. The V gene lost 3 bases and the J gene lost 14 bases, with 8 bases spanning the gap. The CDR3 bases are TGTGCCAGCAGCCAGGGCGATTCCCTCCACTTT. The encoded protein is CASSQGDSLHF.

This clone was observed a handful of times. This chain links TRBV9 with TRBJ2-1; 7 bases fit TRBD2. This CDR3 is 15 amino acids long. Germline values: CDR1 SGDLS, CDR2 YYNGEE. With 4 bases clipped from V and 2 bases from J, the junction kept 6 bases outside the gene matches. In DNA, the CDR3 is TGTGCCAGCAGCCCGGGGGGTTGGGCCTACAATGAGCAGTTCTTC. Protein product: CASSPGGWAYNEQFF.

The CDR3 coding sequence is TGCAGCGTGAAGATAAGCCCGTACGAGCAGTACTTC. This codes for CSVKISPYEQYF. V and J are TRBV29-1 and TRBJ2-7, with D unclear. The length of the CDR3 is 12 residues. V was cut by 6 bases and J by 4 bases, with 13 bases left in between. Germline CDR1 and CDR2: SQVTM and ANQGSEA.

The chain is built from TRBV28 and TRBJ1-2; 9 positions match TRBD1. CDR3 size: 15 residues. With 6 bases clipped from V and 6 bases from J, the junction kept 11 bases outside the gene matches. Per germline, CDR1 MDHEN and CDR2 SYDVKM. CDR3 DNA: TGTGCCAGCAGACGATTCGGGACAGGGAACGATGGCTACACCTTC. As protein: CASRRFGTGNDGYTF.

This chain joins TRBV6-4 and TRBJ1-2; D gene ambiguous. Germline V gene lookup returns CDR1 MRHNA and CDR2 SNTAGT. Trimming removed 3 bases at V and 3 bases at J, with 14 bases between. There are 15 residues in the CDR3. In DNA, the CDR3 is TGTGCCAGCAGTGAGGGGAGAGGAACTGACTATGGCTACACCTTC. Amino acids: CASSEGRGTDYGYTF.

J is TRBJ2-2 and V is TRBV2; 8 bases are a match to TRBD2. Germline V lookup: CDR1 SNHLY, CDR2 FYNNEI. CDR3 length equals 14 residues. V lost 11 bases, J lost 3 bases, and 8 bases stayed unmatched. The CDR3 DNA sequence: TGTGCCGGAGCTTTAGCGGGGTACACCGGGGAGCTGTTTTTT. Its translation: CAGALAGYTGELFF.

The CDR3 DNA reads as TGTGCCAGCAGCTTGGGGGCCAGAACCGGGGAGCTGTTTTTT. Protein sequence: CASSLGARTGELFF. The V call is TRBV5-6, the J call TRBJ2-2; D is uncertain. The V gene lost 0 bases and the J gene lost 5 bases, with 8 bases spanning the gap. The CDR3 has 14 residues. Germline V gene lookup returns CDR1 SGHDT and CDR2 YYEEEE. The whole variable domain, filled in from reference TRBV5-6 and TRBJ2-2, reads DAGVTQSPTHLIKTRGQQVTLRCSPKSGHDTVSWYQQALGQGPQFIFQYYEEEERQRGNFPDRFSGHQFPNYSSELNVNALLLGDSALYLCASSLGARTGELFFGEGSRLTVL.

This chain uses TRBV12-3 or TRBV12-4 with TRBJ2-7, with 8 positions matching TRBD2. The CDR3 has 13 residues. V lost 5 bases and J lost 2; bases outside the gene matches: 2. The chain's CDR3 is CASSSGSPYEQYF. In DNA form, the CDR3 reads TGTGCCAGCAGTAGCGGGAGTCCCTACGAGCAGTACTTC.

This sequence joins TRBV20-1 and TRBJ1-1; D may be TRBD1 (6 bases). There are 12 residues in the CDR3. Trimming shortened V by 7 bases and J by 6 bases, and 15 bases separated the two germline ends. The germline gives CDR1 DFQATT, CDR2 SNEGSKA (reference sequence). The CDR3: CSGSPGGPEAFF. CDR3 nucleotides: TGCAGTGGTAGTCCTGGGGGGCCTGAAGCTTTCTTT.

This clone appeared once. CDR3 nucleotide sequence: TGTGCCAGCAGAAACTCCTGGGGTGGGGGGATATATGGCTACACCTTC. Its protein is CASRNSWGGGIYGYTF. The gene calls are TRBV7-9 and TRBJ1-2, with D possibly being TRBD1 (5 bases). The CDR3 is 16 residues long. Trimming cost V 6 bases and J 5 bases, with 22 bases left between them. CDR1 and CDR2 (germline): SEHNR, FQNEAQ (reference sequence).

The V gene is TRBV2, the J gene TRBJ2-2, with no clear D. Germline V gives CDR1 SNHLY, CDR2 FYNNEI. The CDR3 spans 13 residues. The V gene lost 8 bases and the J gene lost 2 bases, with 9 bases spanning the gap. CDR3 nucleotide sequence: TGTGCCAGCGTAGGAGATAACACCGGGGAGCTGTTTTTT. This sequence encodes CASVGDNTGELFF.

CDR3 sequence reads: CASNFRGSSFIREQYF. The CDR3 nucleotides are TGTGCCAGCAACTTCCGGGGTTCATCCTTTATTCGCGAGCAGTACTTC. The genes are TRBV11-2 and TRBJ2-7; possibly TRBD2 for D (5 bases). Per the germline V gene, CDR1 is SGHAT and CDR2 is FQNNGV. The length of the CDR3 is 16 residues. Trimming took 7 bases from V and 6 from J, leaving 25 bases between them. Supplemented by reference TRBV11-2 and TRBJ2-7, the full variable domain reads EAGVAQSPRYKIIEKRQSVAFWCNPISGHATLYWYQQILGQGPKLLIQFQNNGVVDDSQLPKDRFSAERLKGVDSTLKIQPAKLEDSAVYLCASNFRGSSFIREQYFGPGTRLTVT.

This chain joins TRBV19 and TRBJ1-2; the D is unclear. The CDR3 contains 11 residues. V lost 8 bases and J lost 7, with 11 bases in between. CDR1 and CDR2 (germline): LNHDA, SQIVND (reference sequence). The CDR3 nucleotides are TGTGCCAGTGGTTGGGAAGTTGGCTACACCTTC. Encoded protein: CASGWEVGYTF.

On this clone: The same CDR3 arises from other DNA sequences in this sample as well. V usage is TRBV29-1 and J usage is TRBJ1-5; D is ambiguous. Germline V gene lookup returns CDR1 SQVTM and CDR2 ANQGSEA. CDR3 length equals 13 residues. The V and J ends lost 0 bases and 4 bases respectively, with 7 bases between them. In DNA, the CDR3 is TGCAGCGTTGAAGAAAATTCGAATCAGCCCCAGCATTTT. This encodes CSVEENSNQPQHF.

The chain joins TRBV4-2 to TRBJ2-1; 11 bases agree with TRBD2. This CDR3 comprises 17 residues. V shed 1 base, J shed 2 bases, and the junction held 4 bases outside the gene matches. CDR1 is LGHNA, CDR2 YNFKEQ, per germline. CDR3 coding DNA: TGTGCCAGCAGCCAAGGAGGGACTAGCGGAGCCTACAATGAGCAGTTCTTC. Translation gives CASSQGGTSGAYNEQFF.

This clone was observed a handful of times. The J gene is TRBJ2-7, the V gene TRBV5-4; tentatively, D is TRBD2 (5 bases). CDR3 size: 14 residues. V dropped 4 bases and J dropped 0 bases, with 11 bases sitting between them. CDR1 and CDR2 (germline): SGHNT, YYREEE (reference sequence). CDR3 in amino acids: CASSRGSYSYEQYF. The CDR3, as DNA: TGTGCCAGCAGCCGGGGTTCTTACTCCTACGAGCAGTACTTC.

V is TRBV2 and J is TRBJ1-5; no reliable D call. Trimming left V 6 bases short and J 4 bases short, with 16 bases between. Germline CDR1 reads SNHLY; CDR2 reads FYNNEI. This CDR3 has 15 amino acids. The DNA of the CDR3 is TGTGCCAGCAGCAAGGACGGCCGAGGGAATCAGCCCCAGCATTTT. Translation: CASSKDGRGNQPQHF.

The sample holds a few counts of this clone. The chain combines TRBV15 with TRBJ2-1; 14 bases map to TRBD2. The CDR3 runs to 14 residues. The germline gives CDR1 LNHNV, CDR2 YYDKDF (reference sequence). Trimming removed 6 bases from V and 7 bases from J; junction bases left unmatched: 2. The CDR3 sequence is CATRGTSGRNEQFF. Written as DNA, the CDR3 is TGTGCCACCAGGGGGACTAGCGGGAGAAATGAGCAGTTCTTC.

The V gene is TRBV11-2, the J gene TRBJ2-7; D is unresolved. Germline CDR1 and CDR2: SGHAT and FQNNGV. CDR3 length equals 12 residues. Trimming left V 4 bases short and J 3 bases short, with 7 bases between. The CDR3: CASSSVGYEQYF. CDR3 bases: TGTGCCAGCAGCTCAGTGGGCTACGAGCAGTACTTC.